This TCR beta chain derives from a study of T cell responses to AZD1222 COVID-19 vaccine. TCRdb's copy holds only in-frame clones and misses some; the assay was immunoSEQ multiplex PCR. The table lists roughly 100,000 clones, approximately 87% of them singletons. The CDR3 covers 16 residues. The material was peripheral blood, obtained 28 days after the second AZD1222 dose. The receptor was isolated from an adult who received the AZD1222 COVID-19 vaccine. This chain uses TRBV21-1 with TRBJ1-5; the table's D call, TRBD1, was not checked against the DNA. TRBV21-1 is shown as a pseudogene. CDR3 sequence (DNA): TGTGCCAGCAGCACTCCGGGACAGGGGGATGAGAAGCCCCAGCATTTT. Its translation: CASSTPGQGDEKPQHF.